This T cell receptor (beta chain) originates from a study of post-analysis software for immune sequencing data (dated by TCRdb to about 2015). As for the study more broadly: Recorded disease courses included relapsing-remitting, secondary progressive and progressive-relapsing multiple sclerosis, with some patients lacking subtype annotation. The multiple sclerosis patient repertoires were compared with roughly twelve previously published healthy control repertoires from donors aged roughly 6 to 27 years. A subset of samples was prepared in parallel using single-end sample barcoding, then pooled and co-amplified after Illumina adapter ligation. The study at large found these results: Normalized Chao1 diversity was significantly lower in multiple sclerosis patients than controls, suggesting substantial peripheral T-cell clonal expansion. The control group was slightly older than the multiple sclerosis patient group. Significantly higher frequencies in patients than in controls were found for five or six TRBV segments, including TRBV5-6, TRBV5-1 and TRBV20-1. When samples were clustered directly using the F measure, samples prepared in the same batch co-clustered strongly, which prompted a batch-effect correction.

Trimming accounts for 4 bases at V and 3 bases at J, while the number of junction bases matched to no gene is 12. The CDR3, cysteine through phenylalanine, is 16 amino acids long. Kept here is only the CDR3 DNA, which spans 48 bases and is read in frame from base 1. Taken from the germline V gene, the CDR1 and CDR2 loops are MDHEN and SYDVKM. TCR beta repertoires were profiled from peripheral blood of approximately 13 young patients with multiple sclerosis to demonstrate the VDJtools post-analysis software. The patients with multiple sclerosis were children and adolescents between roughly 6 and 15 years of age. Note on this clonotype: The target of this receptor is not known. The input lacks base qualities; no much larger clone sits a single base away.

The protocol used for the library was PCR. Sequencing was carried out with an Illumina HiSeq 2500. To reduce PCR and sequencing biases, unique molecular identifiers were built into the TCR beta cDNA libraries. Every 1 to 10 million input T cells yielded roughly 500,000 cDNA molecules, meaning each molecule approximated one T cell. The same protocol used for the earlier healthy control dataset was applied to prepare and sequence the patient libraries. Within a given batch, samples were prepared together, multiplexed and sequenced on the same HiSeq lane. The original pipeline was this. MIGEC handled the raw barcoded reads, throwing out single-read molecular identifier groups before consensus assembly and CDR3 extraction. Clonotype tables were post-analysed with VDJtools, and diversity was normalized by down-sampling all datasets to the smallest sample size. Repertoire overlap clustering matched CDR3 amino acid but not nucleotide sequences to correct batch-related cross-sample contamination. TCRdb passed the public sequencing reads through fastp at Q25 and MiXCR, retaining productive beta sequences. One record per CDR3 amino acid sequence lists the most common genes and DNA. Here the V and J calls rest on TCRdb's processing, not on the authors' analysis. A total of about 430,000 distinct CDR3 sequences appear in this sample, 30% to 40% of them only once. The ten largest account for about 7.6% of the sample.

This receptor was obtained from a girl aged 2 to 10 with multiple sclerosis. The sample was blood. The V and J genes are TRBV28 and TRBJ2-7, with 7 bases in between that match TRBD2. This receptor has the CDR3 CASSSSWTRASYEQYF. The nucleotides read TGTGCCAGCAGTTCGTCCTGGACTAGGGCGAGCTACGAGCAGTACTTC.